This is a list of T cell receptor beta chains from one sample in a study of prognosis after radiotherapy for stage I lung cancer. TCRdb itself ran the multiplex PCR reads through MiXCR, one entry per CDR3 protein. The data contain fewer than 30,000 distinct CDR3 sequences, 25% to 35% of them seen just once; the ten biggest clones take up 35%. The sequencing here drew on PBMCs, taken before or after stereotactic body radiation therapy (not recorded which). The origin of the receptors is a donor aged 50 or older with non-small cell lung cancer. Each CDR3 is given without its conserved first and last residue.

v_call,cdr3_length,j_call,cdr3_aa
TRBV3-1,14,TRBJ2-3,ASSQGLGLATDTQY
TRBV28,13,TRBJ1-6,ASSLSGQVISPLH
TRBV18,15,TRBJ1-5,ASSPGTSIWGSQPQH
TRBV6-5,14,TRBJ2-2,ASSYGSEWNTGELF
TRBV5-8,12,TRBJ2-7,ASGSRMDRDEQY
TRBV5-1,14,TRBJ2-2,ASSPYRVGDTGELF
TRBV18,14,TRBJ1-2,ASSPAAGQENYGYT
TRBV6-1,11,TRBJ1-1,ASRHTGNTEAF
TRBV2,12,TRBJ1-5,ASSEGGGMPPQH
TRBV20-1,14,TRBJ1-1,SARVPTGAQNTEAF
TRBV7-9,13,TRBJ2-7,ASSRTSARAYEQY
TRBV28,14,TRBJ2-1,ASSPWASGTYNYQF
TRBV2,12,TRBJ1-1,ASTISKGGTEAF
TRBV9,15,TRBJ2-2,ASSVGGRGSITGELF
TRBV7-2,11,TRBJ2-1,ASSQRLAGEQF
TRBV29-1,11,TRBJ1-5,SVSAGVDQPQH
TRBV18,13,TRBJ1-1,ASSPPGRILAEAF
TRBV7-2,12,TRBJ2-7,ASTLDPSSYEQY
TRBV27,13,TRBJ1-1,ASSPIYRGGTEAF
TRBV6-1,11,TRBJ2-5,ASSSDIMETQY